Below are 19 T cell receptor beta chains sequenced from a single sample in a study of shared clonotypes between healthy human individuals. Profiling relied on immunoSEQ multiplex PCR, and the TCRdb table lists in-frame clones only, not all of them. The repertoire holds about 2,500,000 clones, with around 94% as singletons. Sequencing input: naive CD4+ T cells sorted from blood. Documented subset: CD45RA+ positively selected. The receptor set was obtained from a young man in good health.

The V and J genes are TRBV19 and TRBJ1-5, with 7 positions matching TRBD1. The V segment lost 3 bases and the J segment 5 bases; nucleotides outside the gene matches: 7. This CDR3 contains 15 residues. Looked up from germline, CDR1 is LNHDA and CDR2 is SQIVND (reference sequence). The chain's CDR3 is CASSINDRAHQPQHF. The CDR3 DNA sequence: TGTGCCAGTAGTATTAATGACAGGGCACATCAGCCCCAGCATTTT.

This chain uses TRBV28 with TRBJ2-2; perhaps D is TRBD1 or TRBD2 (5 bases each). V lost 7 bases, J lost 4 bases, and 10 bases lay in between. Germline-derived CDR1 and CDR2 are MDHEN and SYDVKM. The CDR3 totals 13 residues. CDR3 coding DNA: TGTGCCAGCACAACAGGAGGCACCGGGGAGCTGTTTTTT. It specifies CASTTGGTGELFF.

The chain links TRBV19 to TRBJ1-5; unclear D gene. Trimming pared 4 bases from V and 4 bases from J, leaving 17 bases between. Germline CDR1 and CDR2: LNHDA and SQIVND (reference sequence). The length of the CDR3 is 16 residues. The DNA for the CDR3 is TGTGCCAGTAGTAGTCCCCTCGGACGAGGTAATCAGCCCCAGCATTTT. Its protein product is CASSSPLGRGNQPQHF.

The chain employs TRBV2 and TRBJ1-2, with D perhaps matching TRBD1 (6 bases). In germline, CDR1 is SNHLY, CDR2 FYNNEI. V dropped 8 bases and J dropped 6 bases, with 13 bases sitting between them. This CDR3 is built from 12 residues. CDR3 sequence: CASRGGGDGYTF. The DNA of the CDR3 is TGTGCCAGCCGGGGGGGCGGGGATGGCTACACCTTC.

The rearrangement uses TRBV11-2 and TRBJ2-2; D unresolved. The CDR3 is 13 residues long. Trimming pared 5 bases from V and 7 bases from J, leaving 11 bases between. Germline V gene lookup returns CDR1 SGHAT and CDR2 FQNNGV. The CDR3 is CASSPTRVGELFF. The CDR3 bases are TGTGCCAGCAGCCCCACTCGGGTCGGGGAGCTGTTTTTT.

The CDR3 nucleotides read TGTGCCAGCAGCTCATTAGCGCTTGGGAACACTGAAGCTTTCTTT. Translation: CASSSLALGNTEAFF. V is TRBV7-9 and J is TRBJ1-1; no clear D gene. This CDR3 is 15 amino acids long. V shed 4 bases and J shed 1 base, with 13 bases lying between them. Germline CDR1 and CDR2: SEHNR and FQNEAQ (reference sequence).

The genes are TRBV7-2 and TRBJ2-2, with TRBD1 identical over 8 bases. V lost 5 bases, J lost 8 bases, and 13 bases stayed unmatched. This CDR3 spans 16 amino acids. Per the germline V gene, CDR1 is SGHTA and CDR2 is FQGNSA. The CDR3 sequence is CASSPVRTGSSGELFF. CDR3 nucleotide sequence: TGTGCCAGCAGCCCCGTCCGGACAGGGTCTTCAGGGGAGCTGTTTTTT.

The rearrangement links TRBV29-1 to TRBJ2-1, with D maybe TRBD2 (6 bases). V lost 1 base to trimming and J lost 4 bases, with 17 bases between them. This CDR3 is built from 16 residues. Germline CDR1 and CDR2: SQVTM and ANQGSEA. The CDR3 protein is CSVEGGSGRVYNEQFF. In DNA, the CDR3 is TGCAGCGTTGAAGGTGGGAGCGGGCGGGTTTACAATGAGCAGTTCTTC.

This chain uses TRBV30 with TRBJ1-5, with 8 bases that match TRBD1. The CDR3 covers 15 residues. CDR1 and CDR2 from the germline V gene are GTSNPN and SVGIG (reference sequence). The junction had 8 bases not matched to a gene; V was cut back by 3 bases and J by 4 bases. The CDR3 sequence: CAWRMQGAMNQPQHF. CDR3 DNA sequence: TGTGCCTGGAGAATGCAGGGGGCGATGAATCAGCCCCAGCATTTT.

This clone was recorded only once. V and J are TRBV28 and TRBJ2-1; tentative D call: TRBD2 (5 bases). This CDR3 comprises 13 residues. Trimming cost V 6 bases and J 7 bases, with 13 bases left between them. In germline, CDR1 is MDHEN, CDR2 SYDVKM. Written as DNA, the CDR3 is TGTGCCAGCAGGGGAATGGGCGGGAATGAGCAGTTCTTC. Protein: CASRGMGGNEQFF.

The chain couples TRBV28 to TRBJ1-1; maybe TRBD1 (5 bases). Germline CDR1 and CDR2: MDHEN and SYDVKM. This CDR3 contains 11 residues. Trimming removed 7 bases at V and 7 bases at J, with 10 bases between. The CDR3 DNA reads as TGTGCCAGCATGGACATCTTTGAAGCTTTCTTT. Protein: CASMDIFEAFF. Full variable domain (remainder filled in from reference TRBV28 and TRBJ1-1): DVKVTQSSRYLVKRTGEKVFLECVQDMDHENMFWYRQDPGLGLRLIYFSYDVKMKEKGDIPEGYSVSREKKERFSLILESASTNQTSMYLCASMDIFEAFFGQGTRLTVV.

The chain combines TRBV5-1 with TRBJ2-7; D tentatively fits TRBD1 or TRBD2 (5 bases each). Trimming removed 5 bases at V and 8 bases at J, with 23 bases between. The CDR3 is made up of 15 amino acids. The V gene's germline CDR1 is SGHRS and CDR2 YFSETQ. CDR3 residues: CASSFAGTEDGQQYF. In DNA form, the CDR3 reads TGCGCCAGCAGTTTCGCCGGGACGGAAGACGGACAGCAGTACTTC.

J is TRBJ2-7 and V is TRBV4-2; D gene uncertain. Looked up from germline, CDR1 is LGHNA and CDR2 is YNFKEQ. The CDR3 covers 15 residues. Trimming left V 5 bases short and J 0 bases short, with 14 bases between. The CDR3 loop is CASSLVTVYSYEQYF. CDR3 DNA: TGTGCCAGCAGCTTGGTAACAGTATACTCCTACGAGCAGTACTTC.

In the case of this clone: The sample contains more than one DNA sequence encoding this CDR3. V is TRBV30 and J is TRBJ1-6; D is ambiguous. This CDR3 comprises 12 residues. Germline V gene lookup returns CDR1 GTSNPN and CDR2 SVGIG (reference sequence). The V end lost 3 bases, the J end lost 7 bases, and 7 bases lay between the germline ends. The CDR3 spells CAWSGLNSPLHF. The CDR3 DNA is TGTGCCTGGAGCGGGCTGAATTCACCCCTCCACTTT. Based on the CDR3 plus reference TRBV30 and TRBJ1-6, the full variable domain is SQTIHQWPATLVQPVGSPLSLECTVEGTSNPNLYWYRQAAGRGLQLLFYSVGIGQISSEVPQNLSASRPQDRQFILSSKKLLLSDSGFYLCAWSGLNSPLHFGNGTRLTVT.

This clone was seen once. The J gene is TRBJ2-1, the V gene TRBV7-6, with 8 positions matching TRBD2. The V segment lost 4 bases and the J segment 5 bases; nucleotides outside the gene matches: 7. Per germline, CDR1 SGHVS and CDR2 FNYEAQ. The CDR3 length is 15 residues. DNA for the CDR3: TGTGCCAGCAGCTCCCCAGCGGGAGTTAACAATGAGCAGTTCTTC. Protein product: CASSSPAGVNNEQFF.

Note on this clone: Other DNA sequences in this specimen translate into the identical CDR3. The rearrangement joins TRBV28 to TRBJ2-4; the D is unclear. Trimming took 6 bases from V and 0 from J, leaving 3 bases between them. The germline CDR1 and CDR2 sequences are MDHEN and SYDVKM. The CDR3 runs to 12 residues. CDR3 DNA: TGTGCCAGCAGGGAAGCCAAAAACATTCAGTACTTC. Protein product: CASREAKNIQYF.

This sequence joins TRBV11-2 and TRBJ2-1, with D unclear. Between the trimmed V and J ends, which lost 0 bases and 11 bases, there was a span of 8 bases. Germline lookup yields CDR1 SGHAT and CDR2 FQNNGV. This CDR3 is built from 12 residues. DNA for the CDR3: TGTGCCAGCAGCTTAGAACCCCTAAAGCAGTTCTTC. Its protein product is CASSLEPLKQFF.

The rearrangement links TRBV18 to TRBJ1-1; D remains unclear. Germline V CDR1 and CDR2: KGHSH, LQKENI. Deletions cut 6 bases from V and 4 bases from J, with 6 bases between. This CDR3 is built from 11 residues. CDR3 in DNA: TGTGCCAGCTCCACGACCACTGAAGCTTTCTTT. Encoded protein: CASSTTTEAFF.

About this clone itself: One junction end does not reproduce the germline sequence, and a read error may be involved. CDR3 loop: CASSPLRQAPFPF. The CDR3 DNA follows: TGTGCCAGCAGCCCCTTAAGACAGGCCCCTTTCCCCTTC. This rearrangement joins TRBV11-2 to TRBJ1-2; a weak D match, TRBD1 (6 bases). Germline V CDR1 and CDR2: SGHAT, FQNNGV. The CDR3 extends over 13 amino acids.